The 20 T cell receptor beta chains below come from one sample, sequenced in a study of blood T cell repertoires in COVID-19. Measured with immunoSEQ multiplex PCR; TCRdb has only the in-frame clones, and not every one. The table lists approximately 180,000 clones, approximately 83% of them singletons. Sequences were obtained from peripheral blood. The receptors were gathered from a human donor with active or convalescent COVID-19. The donor label of this sample is uncertain.

The chain recombines TRBV20-1 with TRBJ1-3; TRBD1 might be the D (5 bases). This CDR3 region has 14 residues. V was shortened by 3 bases and J by 7 bases, with 16 bases between the two germline ends. The germline V gene has CDR1 DFQATT and CDR2 SNEGSKA (reference sequence). Here the CDR3 DNA reads TGCAGTGCTAGTACGAGTCCCTGGGGCAACACCATATATTTT. Protein sequence: CSASTSPWGNTIYF.

This chain connects TRBV6-5 to TRBJ2-3; maybe TRBD1 (6 bases). The CDR3 totals 14 residues. Trimming shortened V by 1 base and J by 4 bases, and 9 bases separated the two germline ends. Per the germline V gene, CDR1 is MNHEY and CDR2 is SVGAGI. For the CDR3, the DNA is TGTGCCAGCAGTTACTTCCCAGGGGCAGATACGCAGTATTTT. It specifies CASSYFPGADTQYF.

The chain joins TRBV20-1 to TRBJ2-5, with D tentatively TRBD2 (5 bases). V lost 3 bases to trimming and J lost 4 bases, with 15 bases between them. CDR3 length equals 14 residues. Germline V gene data show CDR1 as DFQATT and CDR2 as SNEGSKA (reference sequence). CDR3 loop: CSASPGSRGETQYF. The CDR3 DNA reads TGCAGTGCTAGTCCCGGCAGTCGGGGAGAGACCCAGTACTTC.

This chain joins TRBV14 and TRBJ2-7; the D gene is possibly TRBD2 (5 bases). Germline V gives CDR1 SGHDN, CDR2 FVKESK. V was shortened by 4 bases and J by 2 bases, with 12 bases between the two germline ends. The CDR3 contains 14 residues. The CDR3 is CASSPGPGTYEQYF. For the CDR3, the DNA is TGTGCCAGCAGCCCCGGACCGGGGACCTACGAGCAGTACTTC. Filled out from reference TRBV14 and TRBJ2-7, the complete variable domain reads EAGVTQFPSHSVIEKGQTVTLRCDPISGHDNLYWYRRVMGKEIKFLLHFVKESKQDESGMPNNRFLAERTGGTYSTLKVQPAELEDSGVYFCASSPGPGTYEQYFGPGTRLTVT.

The J gene is TRBJ2-3, the V gene TRBV7-2; 8 bases are a match to TRBD1. The CDR3 is 13 amino acids. Germline CDR1 SGHTA, CDR2 FQGNSA. With 5 bases clipped from V and 5 bases from J, the junction kept 3 bases outside the gene matches. The CDR3 reads CASSPQGEDTQYF. CDR3 nucleotides: TGTGCCAGCAGCCCACAGGGGGAAGATACGCAGTATTTT.

Note on this clone: Different DNA sequences within this sample yield the same CDR3. The rearrangement uses TRBV3-1 (or the pseudogene TRBV3-2) and TRBJ2-2; possible D gene TRBD2, 6 bases. The CDR3 runs 16 residues. The V end was cut by 1 base, the J end by 3 bases, with 12 bases between. Looked up from germline, CDR1 is LGHDT and CDR2 is YNNKEL (reference sequence). CDR3 sequence: CASSQGGGTHTGELFF. CDR3 nucleotides: TGTGCCAGCAGCCAAGGGGGCGGGACCCACACCGGGGAGCTGTTTTTT.

The CDR3 region is CASSLILAGDKTQYF. The DNA of the CDR3 is TGTGCCAGCAGCTTAATCCTAGCGGGAGATAAGACCCAGTACTTC. The chain couples TRBV11-1 to TRBJ2-5; TRBD2 matches 10 bases. Germline V gene data show CDR1 as SGHAT and CDR2 as FQDESV (reference sequence). The CDR3 extends over 15 amino acids. The junction had 6 bases not matched to a gene; V was cut back by 2 bases and J by 6 bases.

The chain carries TRBV5-4 and TRBJ1-2, with 7 bases that match TRBD1. The CDR3 spans 13 residues. Germline lookup yields CDR1 SGHNT and CDR2 YYREEE (reference sequence). The CDR3 region has the DNA TGTGCTGCCGGGACAGCTACTAACTATGGCTACACCTTC. It translates to CAAGTATNYGYTF.

The chain joins TRBV5-4 to TRBJ2-1; D not resolved. The CDR3 runs to 12 residues. V was trimmed by 5 bases and J by 5 bases, leaving 8 bases between them. Germline V CDR1 and CDR2: SGHNT, YYREEE (reference sequence). In DNA, the CDR3 is TGTGCCAGCAGTATACCTAACAATGAGCAGTTCTTC. This encodes CASSIPNNEQFF.

The chain is built from TRBV19 and TRBJ2-5; TRBD1 matches 9 bases. V lost 5 bases and J lost 6; bases outside the gene matches: 10. The germline V gene encodes CDR1 LNHDA and CDR2 SQIVND (reference sequence). The CDR3 runs to 15 residues. The CDR3 coding sequence is TGTGCCAGTAGTTCCCCCGGGACAGGGATCAAGACCCAGTACTTC. It codes for CASSSPGTGIKTQYF.

The V call is TRBV19, the J call TRBJ1-2; TRBD1 matches 10 bases. Germline CDR1 and CDR2: LNHDA and SQIVND (reference sequence). The CDR3 spans 15 residues. V dropped 2 bases and J dropped 4; count of bases not matched to a gene: 4. CDR3 sequence reads: CASSIPRTGGYGYTF. The CDR3 DNA reads TGTGCCAGTAGTATACCTCGGACAGGGGGCTATGGCTACACCTTC.

This sequence joins TRBV28 and TRBJ1-2, with D possibly being TRBD1 (6 bases). Germline values: CDR1 MDHEN, CDR2 SYDVKM. Trimming removed 6 bases at V and 4 bases at J, with 15 bases between. CDR3 length equals 14 residues. The CDR3 DNA reads as TGTGCCAGCAGGCAAGGGGGAGCTCGCTATGGCTACACCTTC. Residues: CASRQGGARYGYTF.

The rearrangement links TRBV3-1 (or the pseudogene TRBV3-2) to TRBJ2-7; 7 bases are shared with TRBD1. The CDR3 is 14 residues long. Unmatched junction bases numbered 5, after V lost 2 bases and J lost 4 bases. Germline V gene data show CDR1 as LGHDT and CDR2 as YNNKEL (reference sequence). The CDR3 reads CASSQRTGGYEQYF. CDR3 bases: TGTGCCAGCAGCCAAAGGACAGGCGGATACGAGCAGTACTTC.

The J gene is TRBJ2-7, the V gene TRBV28, with a weak D call TRBD1 (7 bases). Germline V lookup: CDR1 MDHEN, CDR2 SYDVKM. The V gene lost 6 bases and the J gene lost 3 bases, with 9 bases spanning the gap. The CDR3 is 12 residues long. DNA of the CDR3: TGTGCCAGCAGCAGGGGGGTCTACGAGCAGTACTTC. Protein: CASSRGVYEQYF.

The J gene is TRBJ2-2, the V gene TRBV7-8, with a possible D match to TRBD1 (5 bases). Germline CDR1 and CDR2: SGHVS and FQNEAQ. V was cut by 3 bases and J by 1 base, with 6 bases left in between. This CDR3 comprises 14 residues. CDR3 in DNA: TGTGCCAGCAGCTTGACAGAGAACACCGGGGAGCTGTTTTTT. It yields the protein CASSLTENTGELFF. Drawing the rest from reference TRBV7-8 and TRBJ2-2, the complete variable domain is GAGVSQSPRYKVAKRGQDVALRCDPISGHVSLFWYQQALGQGPEFLTYFQNEAQLDKSGLPSDRFFAERPEGSVSTLKIQRTQQEDSAVYLCASSLTENTGELFFGEGSRLTVL.

This chain joins TRBV7-9 and TRBJ1-4; TRBD1 aligns across 9 bases. Germline V gives CDR1 SEHNR, CDR2 FQNEAQ (reference sequence). Losses at the gene ends were 1 base for V and 5 bases for J; bases not matched to a gene: 2. This CDR3 contains 15 residues. CDR3 protein: CASSLGDRENEKLFF. The CDR3 nucleotides read TGTGCCAGCAGCTTAGGGGACAGGGAAAATGAAAAACTGTTTTTT.

The rearrangement links TRBV7-3 to TRBJ2-3; D might be TRBD2 (5 bases). The CDR3 runs 12 residues. CDR1 and CDR2 (germline): SGHTA, FQGTGA. Trimming cost V 2 bases and J 7 bases, with 7 bases left between them. CDR3 protein: CASSLGENTQYF. CDR3 sequence (DNA): TGTGCCAGCAGCTTAGGGGAGAATACGCAGTATTTT.

J is TRBJ2-3 and V is TRBV6-4, with D maybe TRBD2 (7 bases). Germline V lookup: CDR1 MRHNA, CDR2 SNTAGT. V was clipped by 2 bases and J by 3 bases, with 33 bases between them. This CDR3 is 22 amino acids long. In DNA form, the CDR3 reads TGTGCCAGCAGTGACCTGCCCGATACAGGGATGAGGGAGGGCCTGGGTACAGATACGCAGTATTTT. Translating it yields CASSDLPDTGMREGLGTDTQYF.

As regards this clone: This specimen includes other DNA sequences encoding the same CDR3. This chain joins TRBV5-4 and TRBJ2-3; D uncertain. V was trimmed by 4 bases and J by 2 bases, leaving 5 bases between them. The CDR3 is 12 residues long. Germline loops: CDR1 SGHNT, CDR2 YYREEE (reference sequence). The CDR3 DNA follows: TGTGCCAGCAGCCTATCCACAGATACGCAGTATTTT. The encoded protein is CASSLSTDTQYF.

V gene TRBV7-9 combines with J gene TRBJ2-1, with D tentatively TRBD2 (5 bases). CDR1 is SEHNR and CDR2 is FQNEAQ in the germline V gene (reference sequence). Between the trimmed V and J ends, which lost 5 bases and 0 bases, there was a span of 20 bases. The CDR3 length is 18 residues. CDR3 sequence reads: CASSPHRDRVSSYNEQFF. CDR3 nucleotides: TGTGCCAGCAGCCCCCACCGGGATAGGGTCAGCTCCTACAATGAGCAGTTCTTC. The full variable domain, completed using reference TRBV7-9 and TRBJ2-1, is DTGVSQNPRHKITKRGQNVTFRCDPISEHNRLYWYRQTLGQGPEFLTYFQNEAQLEKSRLLSDRFSAERPKGSFSTLEIQRTEQGDSAMYLCASSPHRDRVSSYNEQFFGPGTRLTVL.